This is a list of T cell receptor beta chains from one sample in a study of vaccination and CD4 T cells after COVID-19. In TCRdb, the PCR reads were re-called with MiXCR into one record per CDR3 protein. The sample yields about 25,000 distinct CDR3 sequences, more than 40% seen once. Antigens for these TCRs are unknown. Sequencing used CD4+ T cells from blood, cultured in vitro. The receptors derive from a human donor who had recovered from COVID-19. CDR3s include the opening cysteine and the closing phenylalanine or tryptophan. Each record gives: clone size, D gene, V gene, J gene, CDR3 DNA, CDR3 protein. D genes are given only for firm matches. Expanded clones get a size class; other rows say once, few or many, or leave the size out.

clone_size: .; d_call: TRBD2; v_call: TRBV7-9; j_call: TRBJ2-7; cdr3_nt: TGTGCCAGCAGCCTTCGGACTAGCGGGGGGCCGGGAGAGCAGTACTTC; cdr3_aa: CASSLRTSGGPGEQYF
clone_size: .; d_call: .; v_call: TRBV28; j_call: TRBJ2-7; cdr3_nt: TGTGCCAGCAGTTTGAACGGACCTTTCCGCGAGCAGTACTTC; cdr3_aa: CASSLNGPFREQYF
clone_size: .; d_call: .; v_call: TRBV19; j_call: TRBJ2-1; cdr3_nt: TGTGCCAGTAGTATCTCGCGACTAGTAGGGGAGAGCTCCTACAATGAGCAGTTCTTC; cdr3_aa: CASSISRLVGESSYNEQFF
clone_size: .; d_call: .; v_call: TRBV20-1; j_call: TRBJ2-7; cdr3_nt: TGCAGTGCTACCCGGTGGGGACGGCTAGGCTACGAGCAGTACTTC; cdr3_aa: CSATRWGRLGYEQYF
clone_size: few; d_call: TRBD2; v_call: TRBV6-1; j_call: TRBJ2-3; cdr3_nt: TGTGCCAGCAATCCGCTGGGATCAGCGGGGGGAAGCACAGATACGCAGTATTTT; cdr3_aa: CASNPLGSAGGSTDTQYF
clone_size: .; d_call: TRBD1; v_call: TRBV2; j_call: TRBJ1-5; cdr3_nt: TGTGCCAGCAGTACGACAGGGGCAGGACAGCCCCAGCATTTT; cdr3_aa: CASSTTGAGQPQHF
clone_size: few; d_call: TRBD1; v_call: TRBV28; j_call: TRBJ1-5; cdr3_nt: TGTGCCACCCATCGACAGGGGGATCAGCCCCAGCATTTT; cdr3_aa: CATHRQGDQPQHF
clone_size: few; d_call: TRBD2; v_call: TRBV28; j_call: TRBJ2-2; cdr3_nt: TGTGCCAGCAGTTCCGAGGCTAGCGGGAGTCACAACACCGGGGAGCTGTTTTTT; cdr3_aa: CASSSEASGSHNTGELFF
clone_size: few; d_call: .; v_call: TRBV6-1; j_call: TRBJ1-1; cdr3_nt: TGTGCCAGCATAAGGGGCAATACTGAAGCTTTCTTT; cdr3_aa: CASIRGNTEAFF
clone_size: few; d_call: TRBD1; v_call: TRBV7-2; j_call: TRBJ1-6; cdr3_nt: TGTGCCAGCAGCCCAAGGACAGGGGGGAATTCACCCCTCCACTTT; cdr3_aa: CASSPRTGGNSPLHF
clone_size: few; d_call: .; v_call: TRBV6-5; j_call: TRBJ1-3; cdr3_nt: TGTGCCAGCAGTTACTCAGGGATGTCGGGAAACACCATATATTTT; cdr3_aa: CASSYSGMSGNTIYF
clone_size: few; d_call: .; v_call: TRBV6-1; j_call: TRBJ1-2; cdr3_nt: TGTGCCAGCATAGCCGGACAAGGCGTAGGGGTTTATGGCTACACCTTC; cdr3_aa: CASIAGQGVGVYGYTF
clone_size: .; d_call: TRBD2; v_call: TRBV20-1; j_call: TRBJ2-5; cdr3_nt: TGCAGTGCTAGAATCCGACTAGCGGGAGAGAGGGTCCAAGAGACCCAGTACTTC; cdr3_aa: CSARIRLAGERVQETQYF
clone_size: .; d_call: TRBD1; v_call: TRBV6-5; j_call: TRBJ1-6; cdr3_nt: TGTGCCAGCAGTTACACATACTCCCAGGGGGCTGGGAATTCACCCCTCCACTTT; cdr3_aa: CASSYTYSQGAGNSPLHF
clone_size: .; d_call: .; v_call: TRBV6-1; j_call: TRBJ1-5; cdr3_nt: TGTGCCAGCAGTGAAGCGGTATTTATCGGTCAGCCCCAGCATTTT; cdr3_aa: CASSEAVFIGQPQHF
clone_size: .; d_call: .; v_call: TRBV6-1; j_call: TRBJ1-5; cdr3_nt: TGTGCCAGCACCAACAACAGAAATCAGCCCCAGCATTTT; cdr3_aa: CASTNNRNQPQHF
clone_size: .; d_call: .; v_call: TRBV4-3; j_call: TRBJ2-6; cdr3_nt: TGCGCCAGCAGCGAGGGGCATAGCTCTGGGGCCAACGTCCTGACTTTC; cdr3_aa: CASSEGHSSGANVLTF
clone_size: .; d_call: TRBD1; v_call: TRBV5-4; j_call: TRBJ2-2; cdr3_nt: TGTGCCAGCAGTCATTGGGGACAGATAAACATCGGGGAGCTGTTTTTT; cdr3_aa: CASSHWGQINIGELFF
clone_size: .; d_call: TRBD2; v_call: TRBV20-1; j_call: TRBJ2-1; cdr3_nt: TGCAGTGCTAGAGCTACCCCCGGGACTAGCGGGAGATACTACTACAATGAGCAGTTCTTC; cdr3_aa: CSARATPGTSGRYYYNEQFF
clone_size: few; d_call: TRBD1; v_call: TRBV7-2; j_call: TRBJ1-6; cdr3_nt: TGTGCCAGCAGCCCGAGTCCAGGGACAGGGAATTCACCCCTCCACTTT; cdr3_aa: CASSPSPGTGNSPLHF
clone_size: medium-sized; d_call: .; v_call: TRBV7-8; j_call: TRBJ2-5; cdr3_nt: TGTGCCAGCAGCTTACGTCGCAGGGGTGAGACCCAGTACTTC; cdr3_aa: CASSLRRRGETQYF
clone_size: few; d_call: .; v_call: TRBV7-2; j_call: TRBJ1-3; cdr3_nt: TGTGCCAGCAGCTTAGGAGGTGGGGACACCATATATTTT; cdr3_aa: CASSLGGGDTIYF
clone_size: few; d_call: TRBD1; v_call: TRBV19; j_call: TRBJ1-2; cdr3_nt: TGTGCCAGTAGTGTCGGGACAGGGAACTATGGCTACACCTTC; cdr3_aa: CASSVGTGNYGYTF
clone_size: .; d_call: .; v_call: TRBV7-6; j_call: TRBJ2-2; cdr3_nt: TGTGCCAGCAGCTCAAGTACGAGTGGCGGGGAGCTGTTTTTT; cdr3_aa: CASSSSTSGGELFF
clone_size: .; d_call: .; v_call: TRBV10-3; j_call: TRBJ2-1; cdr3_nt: TGTGCCATCATGGGCGTTAAGGCAGGTAGCTACAATGAGCAGTTCTTC; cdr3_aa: CAIMGVKAGSYNEQFF
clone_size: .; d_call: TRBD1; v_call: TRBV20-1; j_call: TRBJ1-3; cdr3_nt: TGCAGTGCTCCGGACAGGGGGGTAAACACCATATATTTT; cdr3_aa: CSAPDRGVNTIYF
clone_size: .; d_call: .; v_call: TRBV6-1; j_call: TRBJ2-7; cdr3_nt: TGTGCCAGCAGTGGGAAAGACGTTGACCTAAACTACGAGCAGTACTTC; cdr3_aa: CASSGKDVDLNYEQYF
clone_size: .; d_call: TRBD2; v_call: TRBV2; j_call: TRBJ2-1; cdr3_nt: TGTGCCAGCAGTGAAGGACTAGCGGGGTACAATGAGCAGTTCTTC; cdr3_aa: CASSEGLAGYNEQFF
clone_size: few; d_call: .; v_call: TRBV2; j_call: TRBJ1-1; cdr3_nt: TGTGCCAGCAGTTATTGGGACGAAGCTTTCTTT; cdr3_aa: CASSYWDEAFF
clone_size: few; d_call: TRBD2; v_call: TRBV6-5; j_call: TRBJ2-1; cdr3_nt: TGTGCCAGCAGTTACAGACTAGCGGAGCACAATGAGCAGTTCTTC; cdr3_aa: CASSYRLAEHNEQFF
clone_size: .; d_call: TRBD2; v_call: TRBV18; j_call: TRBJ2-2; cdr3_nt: TGTGCCAGCCTGACGGGGGGAACCGGGGAGCTGTTTTTT; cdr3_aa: CASLTGGTGELFF
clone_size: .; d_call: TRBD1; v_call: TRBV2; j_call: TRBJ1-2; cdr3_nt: TGTGCTACCGGGACAGGGGTAAACTATGGCTACACCTTC; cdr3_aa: CATGTGVNYGYTF
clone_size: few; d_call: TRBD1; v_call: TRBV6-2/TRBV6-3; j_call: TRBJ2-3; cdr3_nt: TGTGCCAGCAGTTATTCCCGACAGGGGAGCACAGATACGCAGTATTTT; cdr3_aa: CASSYSRQGSTDTQYF
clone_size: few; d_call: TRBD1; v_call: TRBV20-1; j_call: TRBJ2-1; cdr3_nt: TGCAGTGCTAGAAGACAGGGGACGAGCTCCTACAATGAGCAGTTCTTC; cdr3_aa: CSARRQGTSSYNEQFF
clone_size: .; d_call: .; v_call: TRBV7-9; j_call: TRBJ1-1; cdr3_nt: TGTGCCAGCAGCCCCCGGGGGGGGCTGGTTAATGCTGAAGCTTTCTTT; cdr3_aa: CASSPRGGLVNAEAFF
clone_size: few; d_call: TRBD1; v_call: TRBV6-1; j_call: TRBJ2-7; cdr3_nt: TGTGCCAGCACTTCAGGGGGCGGCTACGAGCAGTACTTC; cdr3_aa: CASTSGGGYEQYF
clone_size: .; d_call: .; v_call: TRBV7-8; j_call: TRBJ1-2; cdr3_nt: TGTGCCAGCAGCCCTAGGGAGGGGTTCAACTATGGCTACACCTTC; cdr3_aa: CASSPREGFNYGYTF
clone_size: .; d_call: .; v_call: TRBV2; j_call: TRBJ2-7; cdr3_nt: TGTGCCAGCAGTGAAGACGGCGAGTACGAGCAGTACTTC; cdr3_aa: CASSEDGEYEQYF
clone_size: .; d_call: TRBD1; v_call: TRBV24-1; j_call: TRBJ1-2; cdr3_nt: TGTGCCACCAGTGATAGTAGGCAGGGGGAAAGCTACACCTTC; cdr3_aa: CATSDSRQGESYTF
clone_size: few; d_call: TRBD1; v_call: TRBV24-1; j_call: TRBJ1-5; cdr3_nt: TGTGCCACCAGTGACCCAGCAGGGGGAGGAGGAGGTCAGCCCCAGCATTTT; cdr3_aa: CATSDPAGGGGGQPQHF
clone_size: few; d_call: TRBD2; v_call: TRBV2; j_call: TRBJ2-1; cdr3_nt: TGTGCCAGCAGTACTAGCGGGGGGGACAATGAGCAGTTCTTC; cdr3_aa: CASSTSGGDNEQFF
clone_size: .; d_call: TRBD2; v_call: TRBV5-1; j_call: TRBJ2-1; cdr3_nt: TGCGCCAGCAGCTTGGCCTTAGCGGGGAGTCCGTACGGCGAGCAGTTCTTC; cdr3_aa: CASSLALAGSPYGEQFF